This entry lists 29 T cell receptor beta chains sequenced from one sample in a study of T cells in Graves' hyperthyroidism and ophthalmopathy. RNA transcripts were the template for amplifying TCR beta CDR3 regions. The TCR CDR3 first-round RT-PCR relied on the HTBI primer set. One entry per CDR3 protein, called by TCRdb with MiXCR from the multiplex PCR reads. The table shows hundreds of thousands of distinct CDR3 sequences, with roughly 15% occurring only once. Sample: blood. The receptors derive from a woman aged 40 to 49 with Graves' ophthalmopathy.

This sequence joins TRBV10-1 and TRBJ2-1; 11 bases are shared with TRBD2. This CDR3 region has 16 residues. Germline CDR1 is WNHNN and CDR2 is SYGVQD (reference sequence). The V and J ends lost 3 bases and 6 bases, in that order; junction bases with no gene match: 7. The CDR3 nucleotides read TGCGCCAGCAGTGATGGGGATAGCGGGAGGGCCAATGAGCAGTTCTTC. Its protein is CASSDGDSGRANEQFF.

This clonotype was seen a handful of times. The rearrangement links TRBV24-1 to TRBJ1-2; possible D gene TRBD1, 5 bases. Germline V gives CDR1 KGHDR, CDR2 SFDVKD. Trimming removed 4 bases from V and 6 bases from J, with 14 bases in between. This CDR3 is built from 14 residues. The CDR3, as DNA: TGTGCCACCAGTGACCCCCCCCGGGACCATGGCTACACCTTC. Its translation is CATSDPPRDHGYTF.

The sample holds a few counts of this clonotype. This chain joins TRBV2 and TRBJ2-6; 9 nucleotides align to TRBD1. Trimming removed 7 bases from V and 3 bases from J; junction bases left unmatched: 4. Germline values: CDR1 SNHLY, CDR2 FYNNEI. This CDR3 is 15 amino acids long. The DNA of the CDR3 is TGTGCCAGCACCGGGACAGGGCTTGGGGCCAACGTCCTGACTTTC. This translates into CASTGTGLGANVLTF.

The chain uses TRBV5-1 and TRBJ2-2; D might be TRBD1 (5 bases). This CDR3 is 14 amino acids long. V was clipped by 3 bases and J by 3 bases, with 9 bases between them. Looked up from germline, CDR1 is SGHRS and CDR2 is YFSETQ. The CDR3 DNA reads as TGCGCCAGCAGCTATATAGGGGACACCGGGGAGCTGTTTTTT. As protein: CASSYIGDTGELFF. The full variable domain, rest sourced from reference TRBV5-1 and TRBJ2-2, is KAGVTQTPRYLIKTRGQQVTLSCSPISGHRSVSWYQQTPGQGLQFLFEYFSETQRNKGNFPGRFSGRQFSNSRSEMNVSTLELGDSALYLCASSYIGDTGELFFGEGSRLTVL.

This clonotype was recorded at least ten times. This chain links TRBV10-1 with TRBJ2-5; TRBD2 aligns across 13 bases. The V segment lost 3 bases and the J segment 5 bases; nucleotides outside the gene matches: 27. Germline loops: CDR1 WNHNN, CDR2 SYGVQD (reference sequence). The CDR3 consists of 23 residues. The CDR3 reads CASSDSGQGGKGLAGIAAETQYF. The CDR3 DNA follows: TGCGCCAGCAGTGACTCCGGACAGGGAGGGAAGGGACTAGCGGGGATAGCCGCCGAGACCCAGTACTTC.

This clonotype was observed at least ten times. V usage is TRBV7-2 and J usage is TRBJ2-1; D is ambiguous. CDR1 SGHTA and CDR2 FQGNSA come from the germline V gene. V shed 2 bases and J shed 7 bases, with 18 bases lying between them. This CDR3 region has 16 residues. The CDR3 region is CASSLPLELPTNEQFF. The CDR3 DNA reads TGTGCCAGCAGCTTACCGTTGGAGTTGCCGACAAATGAGCAGTTCTTC.

This chain's CDR3 is CASSSPGTGFGTDTQYF. DNA of the CDR3: TGTGCCAGTAGTAGTCCCGGGACAGGGTTCGGCACAGATACGCAGTATTTT. The rearrangement joins TRBV19 to TRBJ2-3, with 9 bases fitting TRBD1. V lost 4 bases, J lost 1 base, and 9 bases stayed unmatched. The CDR3 length is 17 residues. Germline CDR1 reads LNHDA; CDR2 reads SQIVND (reference sequence).

Ten or more counts support this clonotype. The CDR3 coding sequence is TGTGCCAGCAGGGGGTTCGCAGATACGCAGTATTTT. Its translation: CASRGFADTQYF. The rearrangement uses TRBV2 and TRBJ2-3; D is unclear. V was cut by 6 bases and J by 4 bases, with 8 bases left in between. Per germline, CDR1 SNHLY and CDR2 FYNNEI. The CDR3 is 12 amino acids.

This rearrangement joins TRBV7-2 to TRBJ1-4; TRBD1 aligns across 8 bases. The CDR3 consists of 13 residues. Germline values: CDR1 SGHTA, CDR2 FQGNSA. V lost 8 bases, J lost 8 bases, and 7 bases stayed unmatched. The CDR3 sequence: CASRDRGREKLFF. For the CDR3, the DNA is TGTGCCAGCCGCGACAGGGGTAGAGAAAAACTGTTTTTT.

This clonotype was observed many times. This chain links TRBV29-1 with TRBJ2-5; a weak D match, TRBD2 (7 bases). Trimming took off 4 bases at V and 5 bases at J, with 14 bases between the two ends. Germline V gene lookup returns CDR1 SQVTM and CDR2 ANQGSEA. This CDR3 is 13 amino acids long. The CDR3 here is CSVGTGRGETQYF. The CDR3 DNA reads TGCAGCGTTGGAACAGGGAGGGGGGAGACCCAGTACTTC.

The chain carries TRBV4-1 and TRBJ2-5; no reliable D call. CDR1 is MGHRA, CDR2 YSYEKL, per germline. The CDR3 spans 16 residues. The ends were cut back, 6 bases at V and 3 bases at J, with 20 bases in the middle. The CDR3 DNA follows: TGCGCCAGCAGGCCCGGACGCCGGCTCCACAAAGAGACCCAGTACTTC. Translated, it gives CASRPGRRLHKETQYF.

This clonotype has a count of ten or more. The V and J genes are TRBV5-1 and TRBJ1-1; D uncertain. The V end lost 1 base, the J end lost 0 bases, and 10 bases lay between the germline ends. CDR1 is SGHRS, CDR2 YFSETQ, per germline. The CDR3 contains 15 residues. CDR3 bases: TGCGCCAGCAGCTTGATTAACCCAATGAACACTGAAGCTTTCTTT. Translation gives CASSLINPMNTEAFF. The full variable domain, rest sourced from reference TRBV5-1 and TRBJ1-1, is KAGVTQTPRYLIKTRGQQVTLSCSPISGHRSVSWYQQTPGQGLQFLFEYFSETQRNKGNFPGRFSGRQFSNSRSEMNVSTLELGDSALYLCASSLINPMNTEAFFGQGTRLTVV.

In nucleotides, the CDR3 is TGTGCCAGCTCAACAGGACAGGGGGCATACGAGCAGTACTTC. Residues: CASSTGQGAYEQYF. The V call is TRBV18, the J call TRBJ2-7, with 11 bases aligning to TRBD1. Germline trimming cut 5 bases from V and 4 bases from J; bases unmatched to any gene: 4. This CDR3 spans 14 amino acids. Looked up from germline, CDR1 is KGHSH and CDR2 is LQKENI. Full variable domain (remainder filled in from reference TRBV18 and TRBJ2-7): NAGVMQNPRHLVRRRGQEARLRCSPMKGHSHVYWYRQLPEEGLKFMVYLQKENIIDESGMPKERFSAEFPKEGPSILRIQQVVRGDSAAYFCASSTGQGAYEQYFGPGTRLTVT.

This clonotype was found many times. The chain carries TRBV9 and TRBJ2-5; 10 bases line up with TRBD2. Per the germline V gene, CDR1 is SGDLS and CDR2 is YYNGEE. CDR3 length equals 15 residues. J lost 3 bases, V lost 4 bases, and 6 bases had no gene match. CDR3 sequence: CASSLAGLAEETQYF. Here the CDR3 DNA reads TGTGCCAGCAGCCTCGCCGGACTAGCGGAAGAGACCCAGTACTTC.

In its sample, this clonotype was seen many times. This chain links TRBV5-4 with TRBJ2-7, with TRBD2 matching over 9 bases. Germline V CDR1 and CDR2: SGHNT, YYREEE (reference sequence). V lost 2 bases, J lost 4 bases, and 13 bases stayed unmatched. CDR3 length equals 17 residues. The CDR3 protein is CASSFWASGISRYEQYF. In nucleotides, the CDR3 is TGTGCCAGCAGCTTTTGGGCTAGCGGGATCTCGAGGTACGAGCAGTACTTC.

The V and J genes are TRBV12-3 or TRBV12-4 and TRBJ1-6; D remains unclear. V lost 1 base and J lost 0, with 10 bases in between. CDR3 length: 17 amino acids. This chain's CDR3 is CASSLDGWGSYNSPLHF. The DNA for the CDR3 is TGTGCCAGCAGTTTAGATGGCTGGGGCTCCTATAATTCACCCCTCCACTTT.

There are many counts of this clonotype. This chain joins TRBV3-1 and TRBJ2-7; D may be TRBD2 (5 bases). V was trimmed by 6 bases and J by 5 bases, leaving 17 bases between them. Germline values: CDR1 LGHDT, CDR2 YNNKEL (reference sequence). This CDR3 comprises 14 residues. CDR3 sequence (DNA): TGTGCCAGCAGTGCTACTGAGGGCCTCGACGAGCAGTACTTC. Its protein is CASSATEGLDEQYF.

This clonotype came up a few times. The genes are TRBV10-3 and TRBJ1-3; the D gene is possibly TRBD1 (6 bases). V lost 8 bases and J lost 0, with 20 bases in between. The CDR3 runs 17 residues. Per the germline V gene, CDR1 is ENHRY and CDR2 is SYGVKD. The CDR3: CAIGTLGGGYSGNTIYF. The CDR3 DNA sequence: TGTGCCATCGGAACTTTAGGAGGGGGGTACTCTGGAAACACCATATATTTT.

This clonotype came up many times. The chain has TRBV20-1 and TRBJ1-1, with D maybe TRBD1 (6 bases). Trimming cost V 0 bases and J 0 bases, with 11 bases left between them. Germline CDR1 is DFQATT and CDR2 is SNEGSKA (reference sequence). The CDR3 totals 15 residues. This chain's CDR3 is CSARDKQGMNTEAFF. CDR3 DNA: TGCAGTGCTAGAGATAAGCAGGGGATGAACACTGAAGCTTTCTTT.

This clonotype was counted many times. The rearrangement uses TRBV2 and TRBJ2-3; D might be TRBD1 or TRBD2, each matching 6 bases. CDR1 and CDR2 (germline): SNHLY, FYNNEI. V was shortened by 7 bases and J by 1 base, with 15 bases between the two germline ends. The CDR3 extends over 15 amino acids. The CDR3 region is CASTEQGGGTDTQYF. Here the CDR3 DNA reads TGTGCCAGCACCGAACAGGGAGGAGGCACAGATACGCAGTATTTT. The entire variable domain, with the rest obtained from reference TRBV2 and TRBJ2-3, is as follows: EPEVTQTPSHQVTQMGQEVILRCVPISNHLYFYWYRQILGQKVEFLVSFYNNEISEKSEIFDDQFSVERPDGSNFTLKIRSTKLEDSAMYFCASTEQGGGTDTQYFGPGTRLTVL.

In its sample, this clonotype was seen many times. V gene TRBV6-2 or TRBV6-3 combines with J gene TRBJ2-7, with unresolved D. The length of the CDR3 is 12 residues. The germline gives CDR1 MNHEY, CDR2 SVGEGT. The V end lost 6 bases, the J end lost 3 bases, and 9 bases lay between the germline ends. CDR3 region: CASSPEGYEQYF. The CDR3 DNA is TGTGCCAGCAGCCCCGAAGGCTACGAGCAGTACTTC.

This clonotype was detected ten times or more. V usage is TRBV12-3 or TRBV12-4 and J usage is TRBJ1-4; D perhaps matches TRBD1 (5 bases). Trimming cost V 2 bases and J 2 bases, with 6 bases left between them. This CDR3 is built from 14 residues. The CDR3 nucleotides are TGTGCCAGCAGTTTATGGGGGACTAATGAAAAACTGTTTTTT. It codes for CASSLWGTNEKLFF.

This clonotype was counted only a few times. This chain connects TRBV19 to TRBJ2-3, with TRBD2 matching over 10 bases. The V gene's germline CDR1 is LNHDA and CDR2 SQIVND (reference sequence). Losses at the gene ends were 6 bases for V and 4 bases for J; bases not matched to a gene: 10. The CDR3 runs to 16 residues. Written as DNA, the CDR3 is TGTGCCAGTAGCCCCAGCGGGAGGGCCTTCCCAGATACGCAGTATTTT. Translating it yields CASSPSGRAFPDTQYF.

The chain carries TRBV6-2 or TRBV6-3 and TRBJ2-3; 9 bases match TRBD1. V gave up 7 bases and J gave up 4 bases; unmatched junction bases: 9. CDR3 length equals 15 residues. Germline V gene data show CDR1 as MNHEY and CDR2 as SVGEGT. CDR3 amino acids: CASTIPGTGSDTQYF. The CDR3, as DNA: TGTGCCAGCACCATCCCCGGGACAGGGTCAGATACGCAGTATTTT.

This clonotype was seen ten or more times. This chain joins TRBV6-1 and TRBJ1-2; D gene uncertain. The CDR3 runs to 16 residues. Looked up from germline, CDR1 is MNHNS and CDR2 is SASEGT. The V gene lost 0 bases and the J gene lost 8 bases, with 19 bases spanning the gap. The CDR3 loop is CASSEADRIAGRGYTF. The CDR3 DNA sequence: TGTGCCAGCAGTGAAGCGGATCGTATCGCAGGAAGAGGCTACACCTTC.

This clonotype was seen a handful of times. V gene TRBV2 combines with J gene TRBJ2-7; D is undetermined. Germline CDR1 is SNHLY and CDR2 is FYNNEI. Trimming stripped 6 bases from V and 2 bases from J, with 11 bases between. The CDR3 sequence is 13 residues long. CDR3 nucleotides: TGTGCCAGCAGCAAACAGTCTGCCTACGAGCAGTACTTC. Protein: CASSKQSAYEQYF.

This chain joins TRBV28 and TRBJ2-1; possibly TRBD2 for D (5 bases). Germline assignment: CDR1 MDHEN and CDR2 SYDVKM. V was trimmed by 7 bases and J by 1 base, leaving 14 bases between them. This CDR3 contains 15 residues. CDR3 region: CASKRRDLSYNEQFF. The CDR3 nucleotides are TGTGCCAGCAAGAGACGGGATTTGTCCTACAATGAGCAGTTCTTC.

The V and J genes are TRBV6-4 and TRBJ2-1; D not resolved. Germline assignment: CDR1 MRHNA and CDR2 SNTAGT. V lost 2 bases to trimming and J lost 2 bases, with 10 bases between them. The CDR3 has 15 residues. The DNA of the CDR3 is TGTGCCAGCAGTGACGGGAAAGAAACCTACAATGAGCAGTTCTTC. It is translated as CASSDGKETYNEQFF.

This clonotype was recorded at least ten times. J is TRBJ2-1 and V is TRBV3-1; TRBD2 matches 7 bases. Germline V gene sequence: CDR1 LGHDT, CDR2 YNNKEL (reference sequence). This CDR3 contains 16 residues. Trimming at V came to 0 bases and at J to 7 bases, leaving 9 bases not matched to a gene. CDR3 amino acids: CASSQDIASGVNEQFF. Written as DNA, the CDR3 is TGTGCCAGCAGCCAAGACATCGCCAGCGGGGTGAATGAGCAGTTCTTC.